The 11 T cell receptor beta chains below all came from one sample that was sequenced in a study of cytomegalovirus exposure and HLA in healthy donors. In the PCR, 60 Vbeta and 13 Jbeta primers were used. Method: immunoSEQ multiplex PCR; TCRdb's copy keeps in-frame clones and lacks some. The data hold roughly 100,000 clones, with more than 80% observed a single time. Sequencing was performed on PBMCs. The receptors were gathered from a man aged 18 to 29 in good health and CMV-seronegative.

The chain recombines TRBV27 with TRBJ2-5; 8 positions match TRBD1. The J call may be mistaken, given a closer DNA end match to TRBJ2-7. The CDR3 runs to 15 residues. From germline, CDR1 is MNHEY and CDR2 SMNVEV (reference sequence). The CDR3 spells CASSDWDRSLDEQYF. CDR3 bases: TGTGCCAGCAGTGATTGGGACAGGTCGCTAGACGAGCAGTACTTC.

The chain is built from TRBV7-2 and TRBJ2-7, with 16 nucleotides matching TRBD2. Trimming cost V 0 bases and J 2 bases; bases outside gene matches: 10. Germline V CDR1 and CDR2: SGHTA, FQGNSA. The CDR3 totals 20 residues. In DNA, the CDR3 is TGTGCCAGCAGCTTAGCCCCGGGACTAGCGGGAGGGCTCTTCCCCTACGAGCAGTACTTC. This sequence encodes CASSLAPGLAGGLFPYEQYF.

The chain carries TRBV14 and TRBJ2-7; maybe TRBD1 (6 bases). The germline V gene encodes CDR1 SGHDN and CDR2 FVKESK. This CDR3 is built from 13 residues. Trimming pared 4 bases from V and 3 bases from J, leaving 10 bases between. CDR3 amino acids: CASSPWDNYEQYF. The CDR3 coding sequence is TGTGCCAGCAGCCCGTGGGACAACTACGAGCAGTACTTC.

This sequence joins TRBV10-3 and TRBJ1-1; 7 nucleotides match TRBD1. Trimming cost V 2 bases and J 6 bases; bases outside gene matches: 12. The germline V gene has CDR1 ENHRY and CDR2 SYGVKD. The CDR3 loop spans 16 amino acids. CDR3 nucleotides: TGTGCCATCAGTGAGACTAGACAGGGAACGGGGGCTGAAGCTTTCTTT. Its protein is CAISETRQGTGAEAFF.

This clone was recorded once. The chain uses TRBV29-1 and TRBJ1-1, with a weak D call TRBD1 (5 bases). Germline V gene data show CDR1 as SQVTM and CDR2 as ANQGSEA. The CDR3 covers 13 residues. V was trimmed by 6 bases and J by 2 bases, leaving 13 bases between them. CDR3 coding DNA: TGCAGCGTGGGGGGGTTGGGCAACACTGAAGCTTTCTTT. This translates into CSVGGLGNTEAFF.

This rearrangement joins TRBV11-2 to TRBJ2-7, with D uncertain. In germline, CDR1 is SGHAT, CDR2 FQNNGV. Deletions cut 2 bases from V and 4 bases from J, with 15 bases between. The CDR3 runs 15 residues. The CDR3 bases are TGTGCCAGCAGCTTACCCCGGGTGGCCATATACGAGCAGTACTTC. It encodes CASSLPRVAIYEQYF.

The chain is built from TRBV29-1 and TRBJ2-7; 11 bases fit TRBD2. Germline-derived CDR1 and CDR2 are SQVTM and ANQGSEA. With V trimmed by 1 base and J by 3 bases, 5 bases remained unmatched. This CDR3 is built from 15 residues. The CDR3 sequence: CSVEATSGRNYEQYF. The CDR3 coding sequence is TGCAGCGTTGAAGCCACTAGCGGGAGAAACTACGAGCAGTACTTC.

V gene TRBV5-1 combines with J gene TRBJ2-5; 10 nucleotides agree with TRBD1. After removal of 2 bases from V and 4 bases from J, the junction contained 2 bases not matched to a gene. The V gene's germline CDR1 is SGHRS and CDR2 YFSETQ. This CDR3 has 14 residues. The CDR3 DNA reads TGCGCCAGCAGCTTCGACAGGGGGCGAGAGACCCAGTACTTC. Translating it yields CASSFDRGRETQYF.

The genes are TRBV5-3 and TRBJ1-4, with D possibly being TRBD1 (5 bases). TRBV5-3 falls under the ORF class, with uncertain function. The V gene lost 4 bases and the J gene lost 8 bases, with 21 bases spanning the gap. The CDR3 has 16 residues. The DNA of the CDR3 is TGTGCCAGAAGCCACTATATTCGGGGGTCGAGGGAAAAACTGTTTTTT. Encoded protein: CARSHYIRGSREKLFF.

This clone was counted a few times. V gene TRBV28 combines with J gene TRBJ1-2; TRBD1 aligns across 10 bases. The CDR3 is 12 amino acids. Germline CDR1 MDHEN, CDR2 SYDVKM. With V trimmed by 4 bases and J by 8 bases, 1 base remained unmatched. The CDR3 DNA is TGTGCCAGCAGTTCGGGACAGGGGGGCTACACCTTC. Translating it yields CASSSGQGGYTF.

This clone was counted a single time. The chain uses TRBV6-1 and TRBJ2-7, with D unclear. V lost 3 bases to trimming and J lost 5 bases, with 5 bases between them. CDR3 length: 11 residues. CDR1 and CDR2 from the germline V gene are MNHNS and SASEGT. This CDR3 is CASSERHEQYF. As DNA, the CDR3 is TGTGCCAGCAGTGAGCGCCACGAGCAGTACTTC.